The rows below give T cell receptor beta chains drawn from one sample of a study of T cell responses to AZD1222 COVID-19 vaccine. Only in-frame clones appear in the TCRdb table, and some are missing; sequencing was by immunoSEQ multiplex PCR. The sample carries 100,000 to 150,000 clones, over 80% recorded once. Material: peripheral blood, obtained on day 0 of AZD1222 vaccination. The receptors come from an adult in good health. The CDR3 runs from the conserved cysteine through the conserved F or W. D genes are given only for firm matches. Clone sizes are given selectively: once, few, many, or a class where the clone is expanded.

abundance	v_gene	j_gene	d_gene	CDR3aa	CDR3nt
.	TRBV9	TRBJ2-3	TRBD2	CASSPEGGQNTQYF	TGTGCCAGCAGCCCCGAGGGAGGGCAAAATACGCAGTATTTT
.	TRBV7-6	TRBJ1-1	TRBD1	CASSLDRGDTEAFF	TGTGCCAGCAGCTTAGACAGGGGAGACACTGAAGCTTTCTTT
.	TRBV15	TRBJ1-1	TRBD1	CATSRDRRRGLSFF	TGTGCCACCAGCAGAGATCGAAGGAGGGGGCTGTCTTTCTTT
.	TRBV7-9	TRBJ1-2	.	CASSLLAGHVGYTF	TGTGCCAGCAGCTTACTGGCAGGGCATGTCGGCTACACCTTC
.	TRBV7-2	TRBJ2-7	TRBD1	CASSLATSPGGTYEQYF	TGTGCCAGCAGCTTAGCGACCTCGCCAGGGGGCACCTACGAGCAGTACTTC
.	TRBV30	TRBJ1-5	.	CAWSVGAASNQPQHF	TGTGCCTGGAGTGTTGGGGCAGCGAGCAATCAGCCCCAGCATTTT
once	TRBV19	TRBJ1-2	TRBD1	CASSMTGGIYGYTF	TGTGCCAGTAGTATGACAGGGGGGATCTATGGCTACACCTTC
.	TRBV5-4	TRBJ1-4	.	CASTRSGGGHNEKLFF	TGTGCCAGCACCCGGTCAGGTGGAGGGCATAATGAAAAACTGTTTTTT
.	TRBV7-3	TRBJ2-6	.	CASGAPSHSGANVLTF	TGTGCCAGCGGGGCTCCATCCCACTCTGGGGCCAACGTCCTGACTTTC
.	TRBV18	TRBJ1-3	.	CASSSGRAGAGNTIYF	TGTGCCAGCTCCTCGGGCAGGGCCGGTGCGGGAAACACCATATATTTT
.	TRBV18	TRBJ2-7	TRBD1	CASSPKTGAEQYF	TGTGCCAGCTCACCTAAGACAGGGGCGGAACAGTACTTC
.	TRBV24-1	TRBJ2-1	.	CATSDPRAPDGNEQFF	TGTGCCACCAGTGATCCCCGGGCTCCGGACGGTAATGAGCAGTTCTTC
.	TRBV7-2	TRBJ1-2	.	CASSLGGYGYTF	TGTGCCAGCAGCCTGGGGGGATATGGCTACACCTTC
.	TRBV29-1	TRBJ2-2	.	CSVENTNTGELFF	TGCAGCGTTGAAAACACGAACACCGGGGAGCTGTTTTTT
once	TRBV6-5	TRBJ1-1	TRBD1	CASSFRGMNTEAFF	TGTGCCAGCAGTTTCAGGGGGATGAACACTGAAGCTTTCTTT
.	TRBV7-6	TRBJ2-1	TRBD2	CASRLTSGGSYNEQFF	TGTGCCAGCAGATTGACTAGCGGGGGGTCCTACAATGAGCAGTTCTTC
.	TRBV29-1	TRBJ1-1	.	CSVGWTSTEAFF	TGCAGCGTTGGTTGGACGAGCACTGAAGCTTTCTTT
.	TRBV19	TRBJ1-1	TRBD1	CASRGEQGATEAFF	TGTGCCAGTAGGGGTGAACAGGGGGCCACTGAAGCTTTCTTT
.	TRBV3-1/TRBV3-2	TRBJ2-1	.	CASSQGGLDNNEQFF	TGTGCCAGCAGCCAAGGGGGACTGGATAACAATGAGCAGTTCTTC
.	TRBV19	TRBJ1-5	TRBD1	CASKTGQGRLSGQPQHF	TGTGCCAGTAAAACCGGACAGGGTCGTCTCTCCGGACAGCCCCAGCATTTT